A single sample gave rise to the 14 T cell receptor beta chains below, sequenced in a study of identical twins. Each CDR3 protein gets one entry after TCRdb re-called the 5' RACE reads with MiXCR. Among a few hundred thousand distinct CDR3 sequences listed, under 12% were seen once. The sequencing sample was made of memory T cells sorted from blood. The receptors were gathered from a man aged 50 to 59 in good health.

The sample holds many counts of this clonotype. The chain carries TRBV4-1 and TRBJ2-1, with TRBD2 matching 7 bases. Losses at the gene ends were 0 bases for V and 3 bases for J; bases not matched to a gene: 8. The CDR3 loop spans 17 amino acids. Germline loops: CDR1 MGHRA, CDR2 YSYEKL. The CDR3, as DNA: TGCGCCAGCAGCCAAGAGGAAGTTAGCGGGTTCTACAATGAGCAGTTCTTC. It codes for CASSQEEVSGFYNEQFF.

This clonotype appeared a few times. The J gene is TRBJ2-1, the V gene TRBV24-1, with D possibly TRBD2 on 6 matching bases. Per the germline V gene, CDR1 is KGHDR and CDR2 is SFDVKD. V was pared by 2 bases and J by 7 bases, with 17 bases between. The CDR3 covers 16 residues. Here the CDR3 reads CATSDSVGGVGNEQFF. DNA for the CDR3: TGTGCCACCAGTGATTCGGTCGGGGGAGTAGGGAATGAGCAGTTCTTC.

This clonotype was counted only a few times. J is TRBJ2-2 and V is TRBV29-1; 9 nucleotides line up with TRBD1. This CDR3 comprises 22 residues. Germline V gene sequence: CDR1 SQVTM, CDR2 ANQGSEA. V lost 2 bases to trimming and J lost 3 bases; unmatched junction nucleotides: 25. CDR3 in DNA: TGCAGCGTTGAAAACTTGGGAGGGACAGGGTCGAGGGAGTTTTGGCACACCGGGGAGCTGTTTTTT. Protein: CSVENLGGTGSREFWHTGELFF.

This clonotype was observed many times. V usage is TRBV4-1 and J usage is TRBJ2-1, with D possibly being TRBD2 (5 bases). There are 15 residues in the CDR3. CDR1 and CDR2 (germline): MGHRA, YSYEKL. V was cut by 1 base and J by 2 bases, with 9 bases left in between. The CDR3 region has the DNA TGCGCCAGCAGCCAAGCGCTAGCCGCCTACAATGAGCAGTTCTTC. This encodes CASSQALAAYNEQFF.

This clonotype was seen repeatedly, ten times or more. The chain employs TRBV28 and TRBJ2-3; TRBD2 agrees at 8 bases. V was pared by 5 bases and J by 7 bases, with 5 bases of the junction left unmatched. The length of the CDR3 is 13 residues. CDR1 is MDHEN, CDR2 SYDVKM, per germline. The CDR3 loop reads CASSSIAGNTQYF. CDR3 sequence (DNA): TGTGCCAGCAGTAGTATAGCGGGAAATACGCAGTATTTT.

This clonotype was counted between two and nine times. As DNA, the CDR3 is TGTGCCAGCAGCTTAGGTCCCGAATTCAGGGGGAATACGCAGTATTTT. It encodes CASSLGPEFRGNTQYF. The chain employs TRBV7-2 and TRBJ2-3; TRBD1 matches 7 bases. Per germline, CDR1 SGHTA and CDR2 FQGNSA. This CDR3 is built from 16 residues. The junction had 11 bases not matched to a gene; V was cut back by 1 base and J by 7 bases.

This clonotype occurred a few times. The chain joins TRBV24-1 to TRBJ2-7, with D possibly called TRBD1 or TRBD2 (5 bases each). This CDR3 is built from 14 residues. V lost 2 bases and J 2 bases, leaving 9 bases between the germline ends. CDR1 KGHDR and CDR2 SFDVKD come from the germline V gene. The CDR3 reads CATSDSRDPYEQYF. The CDR3 DNA reads as TGTGCCACCAGTGATTCCCGGGACCCCTACGAGCAGTACTTC.

The chain couples TRBV6-2 or TRBV6-3 to TRBJ1-5; tentative D call: TRBD1 (5 bases). CDR1 is MNHEY and CDR2 is SVGEGT in the germline V gene. The CDR3 runs 14 residues. V lost 2 bases to trimming and J lost 3 bases, with 8 bases between them. DNA for the CDR3: TGTGCCAGCAGTTACCCGGGGGACAATCAGCCCCAGCATTTT. Translating gives CASSYPGDNQPQHF.

This chain joins TRBV7-4 and TRBJ2-3; D is unresolved. V lost 6 bases and J 2 bases, leaving 18 bases between the germline ends. CDR1 SGHVT and CDR2 SQSDAQ come from the germline V gene. The CDR3 spans 16 residues. Here the CDR3 reads CASSTGPDWTTDTQYF. CDR3 DNA sequence: TGTGCCAGCAGTACGGGTCCCGACTGGACCACAGATACGCAGTATTTT.

This clonotype has ten or more counts. This chain uses TRBV11-1 with TRBJ2-7; D might be TRBD1 or TRBD2, each matching 5 bases. V gave up 5 bases and J gave up 4 bases, with 12 bases separating them. This CDR3 spans 13 amino acids. The germline V gene encodes CDR1 SGHAT and CDR2 FQDESV (reference sequence). CDR3 in DNA: TGTGCCAGCAGCAGGGGACCGCTATACGAGCAGTACTTC. The encoded protein is CASSRGPLYEQYF.

This chain joins TRBV7-2 and TRBJ2-1; weak D call: TRBD2 (5 bases). Germline V gene data show CDR1 as SGHTA and CDR2 as FQGNSA. Trimming removed 5 bases at V and 0 bases at J, with 11 bases between. The CDR3 spans 15 residues. The CDR3 DNA is TGTGCCAGCAGCCTTGACTACAGCTCCTACAATGAGCAGTTCTTC. It is translated as CASSLDYSSYNEQFF. Full variable domain (outside the CDR3, taken from reference TRBV7-2 and TRBJ2-1): GAGVSQSPSNKVTEKGKDVELRCDPISGHTALYWYRQSLGQGLEFLIYFQGNSAPDKSGLPSDRFSAERTGGSVSTLTIQRTQQEDSAVYLCASSLDYSSYNEQFFGPGTRLTVL.

This clonotype turned up a few times. J is TRBJ2-5 and V is TRBV29-1; D is possibly TRBD2 (5 bases). CDR3 length: 13 amino acids. Germline-derived CDR1 and CDR2 are SQVTM and ANQGSEA. Trimming removed 6 bases from V and 5 bases from J, with 16 bases in between. The CDR3 loop reads CSVRSSGPETQYF. DNA of the CDR3: TGCAGCGTGCGTTCCAGCGGCCCGGAGACCCAGTACTTC. The variable domain in full, completed from reference TRBV29-1 and TRBJ2-5, reads SAVISQKPSRDICQRGTSLTIQCQVDSQVTMMFWYRQQPGQSLTLIATANQGSEATYESGFVIDKFPISRPNLTFSTLTVSNMSPEDSSIYLCSVRSSGPETQYFGPGTRLLVL.

This clonotype was observed many times. The V and J genes are TRBV20-1 and TRBJ2-1; 9 bases are shared with TRBD2. The V and J ends lost 0 bases and 4 bases, in that order; junction bases with no gene match: 16. The CDR3 runs to 19 residues. Germline V lookup: CDR1 DFQATT, CDR2 SNEGSKA (reference sequence). DNA for the CDR3: TGCAGTGCTAGAGACCGGCCGTGGCGCGGGAGGGACCGATACAATGAGCAGTTCTTC. It is translated as CSARDRPWRGRDRYNEQFF.

This clonotype was counted many times. This sequence joins TRBV29-1 and TRBJ2-1; the match to TRBD2 covers 9 bases. V was clipped by 1 base and J by 4 bases; unmatched bases: 11. This CDR3 is 17 amino acids long. Germline V gene sequence: CDR1 SQVTM, CDR2 ANQGSEA. The chain's CDR3 is CSVEAGATSGPYNEQFF. In DNA form, the CDR3 reads TGCAGCGTTGAAGCCGGGGCGACTAGCGGACCTTACAATGAGCAGTTCTTC.